The rows below give T cell receptor beta chains drawn from one sample of a study of blood T cell repertoires in COVID-19. Libraries were prepared by immunoSEQ multiplex PCR; TCRdb keeps only in-frame clonotypes and omits some of them. The table shows about 120,000 clones, with over 75% occurring only once. Material: peripheral blood. Receptor source: a man aged 60-69 years with acute or convalescent COVID-19. Each CDR3 is given with its conserved first and last residue. D genes are given only for firm matches. The size entry is marked missing in some rows and otherwise reads once, few, many or a size class.

. | TRBJ2-5 | TRBV11-1 | . | TGTGCCAGCAGCTTACCCTCTGAGACCCAGTACTTC | CASSLPSETQYF
. | TRBJ1-2 | TRBV6-6 | TRBD1 | TGTGCCAGCAGTTACGACGGCCAGGGGGGTAGGGGCTACACCTTC | CASSYDGQGGRGYTF
. | TRBJ2-5 | TRBV9 | TRBD1 | TGTGCCTCCTGGACAGGGGTTTCGTTGGAGACCCAGTACTTC | CASWTGVSLETQYF
few | TRBJ1-1 | TRBV6-2/TRBV6-3 | . | TGTGCCAGCAGTTTCCACAGGTTGAAGATGACTGAAGCTTTCTTT | CASSFHRLKMTEAFF
. | TRBJ2-1 | TRBV29-1 | TRBD2 | TGCAGCGCCCAGGCGGCTAGCGGAACCTACAATGAGCAGTTCTTC | CSAQAASGTYNEQFF
. | TRBJ2-3 | TRBV18 | TRBD2 | TGTGCCAGCTCCCTAACTAGCGGGAGGGAGGACCTCGCAGATACGCAGTATTTT | CASSLTSGREDLADTQYF
. | TRBJ2-5 | TRBV5-6 | TRBD2 | TGTGCCAGCAGCTTGGGACTAGCGGGAGCAGAGACCCAGTACTTC | CASSLGLAGAETQYF
. | TRBJ1-1 | TRBV9 | TRBD1 | TGTGCCAGCAGCGTGACAGGGGGCAACACTGAAGCTTTCTTT | CASSVTGGNTEAFF
. | TRBJ2-3 | TRBV19 | TRBD1 | TGTGCCAGTATGCAGACAGGGGGCACAGATACGCAGTATTTT | CASMQTGGTDTQYF
. | TRBJ1-1 | TRBV6-5 | . | TGTGCCAGCACTCCGGCGGGTTGGTACACTGAAGCTTTCTTT | CASTPAGWYTEAFF
many | TRBJ1-1 | TRBV6-6 | TRBD1 | TGTGCCAGCACAGACAGGGACTTAAACACTGAAGCTTTCTTT | CASTDRDLNTEAFF
. | TRBJ2-2 | TRBV5-4 | TRBD1 | TGTGCCAGCCGTTCCGGGACAGGGGGCGAGACCGGGGAGCTGTTTTTT | CASRSGTGGETGELFF
. | TRBJ1-1 | TRBV6-6 | . | TGTGCCAGCACGGGGACTGACCAAGCTTTCTTT | CASTGTDQAFF
. | TRBJ2-3 | TRBV6-5 | . | TGTGCCAGCAGGGACTCTTATGACACAGATACGCAGTATTTT | CASRDSYDTDTQYF
. | TRBJ2-1 | TRBV10-1 | TRBD1 | TGCGCCAGCAGTCCCGGGACAGGGGGCTTGAAGTTCTTC | CASSPGTGGLKFF
. | TRBJ2-3 | TRBV7-3 | . | TGTGCCAGCAGCTTAGTGGCAGCAGATACGCAGTATTTT | CASSLVAADTQYF
. | TRBJ2-1 | TRBV28 | TRBD2 | TGTGCCAGCAGTTTATTCGCCGCCGGGACTATCACCCAAAGCTCCTACAATGAGCAGTTCTTC | CASSLFAAGTITQSSYNEQFF
. | TRBJ1-4 | TRBV5-1 | TRBD1 | TGCGCCAGCAGCCTGACAGGGGGCAGTGAAAAACTGTTTTTT | CASSLTGGSEKLFF
. | TRBJ2-5 | TRBV19 | . | TGTGCCAGTAGAGTGGACTCTTCATTCGGCCGAGAGACCCAGTACTTC | CASRVDSSFGRETQYF
. | TRBJ2-5 | TRBV7-8 | TRBD2 | TGTGCCAGCAGCCAGAAGCGGGAAAGGGGCGAGACCCAGTACTTC | CASSQKRERGETQYF
once | TRBJ2-1 | TRBV29-1 | . | TGCAGCGCCGCTGAGCGCAATGAGCAGTTCTTC | CSAAERNEQFF
. | TRBJ2-3 | TRBV10-3 | TRBD2 | TGTGCCATCAGTGAGTCCACTAGCGAAAGCACAGATACGCAGTATTTT | CAISESTSESTDTQYF
. | TRBJ2-1 | TRBV19 | . | TGTGCCAGTAAAGGATTCGGGGGCTCCTACAATGAGCAGTTCTTC | CASKGFGGSYNEQFF
. | TRBJ2-2 | TRBV28 | TRBD2 | TGTGCCAGCAGTTATGAGGGAGGGCGGATCGGGGAGCTGTTTTTT | CASSYEGGRIGELFF
. | TRBJ1-2 | TRBV11-3 | . | TGTGCCAGTTTTGGCGGCTACACCTTC | CASFGGYTF
. | TRBJ2-5 | TRBV4-1 | TRBD1 | TGCGCCAGCAGCCACGGGACAGGGGAAGAGACCCAGTACTTC | CASSHGTGEETQYF
. | TRBJ1-2 | TRBV29-1 | TRBD1 | TGCAGCGTCATACAACAGGGGAACTATGGCTACACCTTC | CSVIQQGNYGYTF
. | TRBJ2-3 | TRBV7-9 | . | TGTGCCACCCGTTTGACCCCTGATGAGGCAGATACGCAGTATTTT | CATRLTPDEADTQYF
once | TRBJ1-1 | TRBV6-2/TRBV6-3 | . | TGTGCCAGCATCCCCCCCGGGGTGGGGAACACTGAAGCTTTCTTT | CASIPPGVGNTEAFF
. | TRBJ2-7 | TRBV4-3 | . | TGCGCCAGCAGCCAAGAGAGGAGCTTCTACGAGCAGTACTTC | CASSQERSFYEQYF
once | TRBJ2-3 | TRBV5-8 | TRBD2 | TGTGCCAGCAGCACTGGGACTAGCGGGTACACAGATACGCAGTATTTT | CASSTGTSGYTDTQYF
. | TRBJ2-2 | TRBV2 | TRBD1 | TGTGCCAGCAAAGGGACAGGCACGTCCGGGGAGCTGTTTTTT | CASKGTGTSGELFF
once | TRBJ1-4 | TRBV7-2 | TRBD1 | TGTGCCAGCAGCCCTGGGACAGGCGGCGAAAAACTGTTTTTT | CASSPGTGGEKLFF
. | TRBJ1-1 | TRBV6-1 | . | TGTGCCAGCAGTGAAGGGCAGGTCACTGAAGCTTTCTTT | CASSEGQVTEAFF
. | TRBJ2-7 | TRBV24-1 | . | TGTGCCACCAGTGATTTAACCGGGCGGGAGTACTTC | CATSDLTGREYF
. | TRBJ2-7 | TRBV5-4 | . | TGTGCCAGCAGCTTGGCCGGGGGAGACTACGAGCAGTACTTC | CASSLAGGDYEQYF
. | TRBJ2-7 | TRBV18 | TRBD2 | TGTGCCAGCTCACCCGAGGCGGGGGGCGAGCAGTACTTC | CASSPEAGGEQYF
once | TRBJ2-5 | TRBV5-6 | . | TGTGCCAGCAGTCGGACAGTCCAAGAGACCCAGTACTTC | CASSRTVQETQYF
. | TRBJ2-6 | TRBV2 | . | TGTGCCAGCAGTGAAAACAGGGTGGGTTCTGGGGCCAACGTCCTGACTTTC | CASSENRVGSGANVLTF
. | TRBJ2-4 | TRBV4-2 | TRBD2 | TGTGCCAGCAGCCAAGATTCTCCGGGCGGGAGTGGGGCCAAAAACATTCAGTACTTC | CASSQDSPGGSGAKNIQYF
. | TRBJ2-5 | TRBV30 | TRBD1 | TGTGCCTGGACAACAGGGGTTTCACAAGAGACCCAGTACTTC | CAWTTGVSQETQYF
. | TRBJ2-3 | TRBV3-1/TRBV3-2 | TRBD1 | TGTGCCAGCACCCTGGGACAGGTCTTCTCCACAGATACGCAGTATTTT | CASTLGQVFSTDTQYF
few | TRBJ2-2 | TRBV7-3 | TRBD2 | TGTGCCAGCAGCCCCCAGGGCGGGAGTTATACCGGGGAGCTGTTTTTT | CASSPQGGSYTGELFF
. | TRBJ1-5 | TRBV7-9 | . | TGTGCCAGCAGCATTAGTGGGGGGAGGGAGCCCCAGCATTTT | CASSISGGREPQHF
. | TRBJ1-6 | TRBV4-3 | . | TGCGCCAGCAGCCAAGTCTGGCAGGGCGGCTCACCCCTCCACTTT | CASSQVWQGGSPLHF
. | TRBJ1-6 | TRBV7-2 | . | TGTGCCAGCAGCTTAGAGGACAGTTGGAATTCACCCCTCCACTTT | CASSLEDSWNSPLHF
. | TRBJ2-5 | TRBV7-8 | TRBD2 | TGTGCCAGCACTCCGGGGGGTCTCGGTCACCGAGAGACCCAGTACTTC | CASTPGGLGHRETQYF
. | TRBJ1-5 | TRBV28 | . | TGTGCCGGCAGTTTTGAATTTACAGCCAATCAGCCCCAGCATTTT | CAGSFEFTANQPQHF
. | TRBJ1-5 | TRBV12-3/TRBV12-4 | . | TGTGCCAGCAGTTCCGGTGCTAAGCCCCAGCATTTT | CASSSGAKPQHF
. | TRBJ2-1 | TRBV7-2 | TRBD1 | TGTGCCAGCAGCTTAGCCCGATGGGACAGCGTGTACAATGAGCAGTTCTTC | CASSLARWDSVYNEQFF
. | TRBJ2-2 | TRBV5-1 | TRBD2 | TGCGCCAGCAGTTTAGCGGGATCGACCGGGGAGCTGTTTTTT | CASSLAGSTGELFF
. | TRBJ1-2 | TRBV3-1/TRBV3-2 | TRBD1 | TGTGCCAGCAGACAGGGGAGCGGCTACACCTTC | CASRQGSGYTF